The clone carrying this T cell receptor beta chain was detected a few times. Its antigen is unidentified. This entry is derived from a study of CD8 T cells in ankylosing spondylitis. Overall study results and limits: Significant enrichment of disease-linked clones was reportedly seen in matched ankylosing spondylitis synovial fluid. Characteristic, it appeared, of ankylosing spondylitis blood was a TCR beta motif of several highly homologous variants. Past research had described some motif variants in reactive arthritis synovial fluid and blood.

Library preparation for TCR beta used quantitative 5'-RACE with molecular barcodes. Each CDR3 protein gets one entry after TCRdb re-called the 5' RACE reads with MiXCR. The table lists a few hundred thousand distinct CDR3 sequences, 20% to 25% of them singletons. The germline V gene encodes CDR1 MGHRA and CDR2 YSYEKL. The CDR3 spans 16 residues. V dropped 0 bases and J dropped 4; count of bases not matched to a gene: 5. The chain is built from TRBV4-1 and TRBJ2-7, with 11 bases that match TRBD2. The clonotype was recovered from a male donor with ankylosing spondylitis. The sample taken for sequencing was blood, either unsorted or a sorted T cell fraction (not recorded which). The CDR3 spells CASSQDQPSGRYEQYF. Written as DNA, the CDR3 is TGCGCCAGCAGCCAAGATCAGCCTAGCGGGAGGTACGAGCAGTACTTC.